This T cell receptor (beta chain) came from a study of cytomegalovirus exposure and HLA in healthy donors. Background on the study: From HLA-typed donors, an early data release held roughly 80 million unique TCRs.

The study ran its PCR with 60 Vbeta and 13 Jbeta primers. Clones were read by immunoSEQ multiplex PCR, and TCRdb kept only the in-frame ones, dropping some. The table lists some 100,000 clones, around 83% of them singletons, with approximately 3.6% in the top ten. As to this clone: Its antigen is currently unknown.

The junction had 15 bases not matched to a gene; V was cut back by 6 bases and J by 9 bases. The CDR3 is 17 amino acids. Germline V CDR1 and CDR2: SQVTM, ANQGSEA. Whole-study results and caveats: Within a later analysis, the majority of CMV-associated TCR beta chains appeared HLA-restricted. Later analysis revealed greater clonal expansion in HLA-associated TCR beta chains than in equally common others.

This sequence was found in a man aged 30-40 years in good health and CMV-seronegative. The chain has TRBV29-1 and TRBJ2-1; 15 nucleotides match TRBD2. The material sequenced was PBMCs. The CDR3 sequence is CSVEGLAGGISNSEQFF. In DNA, the CDR3 is TGCAGCGTGGAGGGACTAGCGGGAGGTATAAGTAATAGTGAGCAGTTCTTC.